This TCR beta chain is drawn from a study of blood T cell repertoires in COVID-19. Sequenced by immunoSEQ multiplex PCR; TCRdb stores in-frame clones only, minus some. The data contain some 180,000 clones, 82% of them singletons. CDR1 SGHDT and CDR2 YYEEEE come from the germline V gene. The CDR3 is 15 residues long. The trim removed 4 bases at V and 1 base at J, leaving 6 bases unmatched. This chain uses TRBV5-6 with TRBJ1-2, with 8 bases lining up with TRBD1. Source material: peripheral blood. This receptor was taken from a woman aged 60-70 years with COVID-19, enrolled during active disease. This chain's CDR3 is CASSDGQGFNYGYTF. CDR3 bases: TGTGCCAGCAGCGATGGACAGGGATTTAACTATGGCTACACCTTC.